The text below deals with one T cell receptor beta chain. Its antigen is not known. The CDR3 has 11 residues. The germline CDR1 and CDR2 sequences are SGHVS and FNYEAQ. Trimming took off 5 bases at V and 14 bases at J, with 13 bases between the two ends. Extraction of RNA preceded its reverse transcription into cDNA, which served as the sequencing template. Measured with immunoSEQ multiplex PCR; TCRdb has only the in-frame clones, and not every one. The sample shows about 160,000 clones, about two thirds of them seen only once. These data are taken from a study of CD8+ T cells in alopecia areata. Background on the study: Twice daily, treated patients received 5 to 10 mg of oral tofacitinib.

Treatment specified: oral pan-JAK inhibitor, 5-10 mg twice daily. Study-wide results and caveats: Uncertainty remains about how baseline CD8+ expansion links to response, with one nonresponder.

This sequence originates from a human donor with alopecia areata. The chain combines TRBV7-6 with TRBJ2-4; D might be TRBD2 (5 bases). Sequenced material: CD4+ T cells sorted from blood, taken at week 4, from a patient treated with tofacitinib. The CDR3 region has the DNA TGTGCCAGCAGCCCTAGGACTGCTGAGTACTTC. This gives the protein CASSPRTAEYF.